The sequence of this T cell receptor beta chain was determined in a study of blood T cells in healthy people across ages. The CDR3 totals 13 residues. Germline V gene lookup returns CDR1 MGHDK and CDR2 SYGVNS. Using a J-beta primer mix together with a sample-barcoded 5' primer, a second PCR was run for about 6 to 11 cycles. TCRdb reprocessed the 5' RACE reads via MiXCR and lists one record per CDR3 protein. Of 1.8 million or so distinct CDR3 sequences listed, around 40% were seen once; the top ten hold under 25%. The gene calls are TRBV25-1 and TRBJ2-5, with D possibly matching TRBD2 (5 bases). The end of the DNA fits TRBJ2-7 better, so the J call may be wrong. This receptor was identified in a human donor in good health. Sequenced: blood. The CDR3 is CASSTDGVYEQYF. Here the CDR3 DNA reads TGTGCCAGCAGTACCGACGGGGTCTACGAGCAGTACTTC.